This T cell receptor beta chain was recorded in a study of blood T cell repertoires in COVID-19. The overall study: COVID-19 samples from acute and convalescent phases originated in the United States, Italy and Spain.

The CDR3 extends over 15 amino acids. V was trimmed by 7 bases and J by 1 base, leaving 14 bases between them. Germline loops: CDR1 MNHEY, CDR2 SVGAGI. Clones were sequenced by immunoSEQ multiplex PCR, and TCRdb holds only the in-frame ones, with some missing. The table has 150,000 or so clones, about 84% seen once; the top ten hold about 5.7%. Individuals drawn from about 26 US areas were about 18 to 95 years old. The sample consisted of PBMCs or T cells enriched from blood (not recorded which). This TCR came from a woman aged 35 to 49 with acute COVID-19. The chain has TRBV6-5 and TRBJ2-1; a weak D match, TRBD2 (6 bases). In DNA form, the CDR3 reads TGTGCCAGCACCTTGGACTATACGTCCTACAATGAGCAGTTCTTC. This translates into CASTLDYTSYNEQFF.